This is a list of T cell receptor beta chains from one sample in a study of shared clonotypes between healthy human individuals. Generated by immunoSEQ multiplex PCR, the TCRdb table keeps only in-frame clones and is missing some. The table includes around 990,000 clones, approximately 75% detected once. Sequenced sample: memory CD4+ T cells from PBMCs. The receptors were sampled from a man aged 18 to 30 in good health. Some clones in this sample may be carry-over from other donors' samples. CDR3s include the opening cysteine and the closing phenylalanine or tryptophan. The size field is filled for only some rows; it gives once, few, many or a size class.

abundance	v_gene	j_gene	CDR3aa
-	TRBV7-3	TRBJ2-1	CASSTSGRGINEQFF
few	TRBV10-1	TRBJ2-7	CASSDRAGSVYEQYF
many	TRBV10-2	TRBJ1-2	CASSEGRETHGYTF
-	TRBV10-1	TRBJ1-4	CASSAGPGGKLFF
-	TRBV15	TRBJ2-7	CATSRGGAPSYEQYF
-	TRBV6-5	TRBJ2-7	CASSYATGQGAFEQYF
-	TRBV25-1	TRBJ1-1	CASSEYGTEAFF
once	TRBV28	TRBJ1-1	CASSSTDRPNEAFF
-	TRBV5-1	TRBJ2-2	CASSPRPSANTGELFF
-	TRBV9	TRBJ1-3	CASSVVGDLSSGNTIYF
few	TRBV10-3	TRBJ2-2	CAISEATNTGELFF
-	TRBV7-3	TRBJ2-1	CASSLNAALAGSYNEQFF
once	TRBV5-1	TRBJ2-1	CASNQDLTSYNEQFF
-	TRBV28	TRBJ1-2	CASKDSQSRYGYTF
-	TRBV5-1	TRBJ2-7	CASSYGQGGEQYF
few	TRBV2	TRBJ2-1	CASTKNRGNEQFF
-	TRBV25-1	TRBJ1-6	CASSDRGNSPLHF
once	TRBV5-5	TRBJ1-4	CASSLGSGTYPGANEKLFF
-	TRBV6-5	TRBJ2-6	CASSYAGSGANVLTF
-	TRBV29-1	TRBJ2-5	CSVGDRGRQETQYF
-	TRBV2	TRBJ2-3	CASSVLLAGEGDTQYF
-	TRBV5-6	TRBJ2-5	CASSPDNQETQYF
-	TRBV7-2	TRBJ2-2	CASSLGLAVGELFF
few	TRBV5-6	TRBJ1-5	CASSLKQGQGQPQHF